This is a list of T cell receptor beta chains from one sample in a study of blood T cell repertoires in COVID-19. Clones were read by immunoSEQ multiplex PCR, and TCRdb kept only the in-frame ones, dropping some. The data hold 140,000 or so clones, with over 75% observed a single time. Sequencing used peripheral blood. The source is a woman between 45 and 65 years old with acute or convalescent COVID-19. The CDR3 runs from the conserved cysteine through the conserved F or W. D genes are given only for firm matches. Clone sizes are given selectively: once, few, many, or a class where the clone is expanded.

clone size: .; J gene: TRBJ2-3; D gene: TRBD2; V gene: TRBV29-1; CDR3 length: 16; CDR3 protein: CSVGTYRGGGPDTQYF; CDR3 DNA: TGCAGCGTTGGGACCTACAGAGGCGGGGGTCCAGATACGCAGTATTTT
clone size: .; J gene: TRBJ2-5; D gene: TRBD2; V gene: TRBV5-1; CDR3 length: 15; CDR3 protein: CASSLVGHGGETQYF; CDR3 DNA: TGCGCCAGCAGCTTGGTTGGTCACGGGGGGGAGACCCAGTACTTC
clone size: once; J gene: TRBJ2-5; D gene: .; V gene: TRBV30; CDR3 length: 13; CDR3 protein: CAWSVRGGETQYF; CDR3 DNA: TGTGCCTGGAGTGTACGAGGCGGAGAGACCCAGTACTTC
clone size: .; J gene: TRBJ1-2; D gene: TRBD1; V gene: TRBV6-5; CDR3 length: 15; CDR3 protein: CASPGDREINYGYTF; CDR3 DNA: TGTGCCAGCCCTGGTGACAGGGAAATTAACTATGGCTACACCTTC
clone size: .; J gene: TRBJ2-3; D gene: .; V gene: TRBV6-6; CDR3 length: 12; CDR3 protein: CASRRTEDTQYF; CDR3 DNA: TGTGCCAGCAGGCGCACAGAGGATACGCAGTATTTT
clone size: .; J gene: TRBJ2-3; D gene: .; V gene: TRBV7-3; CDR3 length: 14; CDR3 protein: CASSLGQSTDTQYF; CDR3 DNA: TGTGCCAGCAGCTTAGGACAGTCCACAGATACGCAGTATTTT
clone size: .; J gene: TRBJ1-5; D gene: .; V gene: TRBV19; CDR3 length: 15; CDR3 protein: CASTDQLQGFQPQHF; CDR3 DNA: TGTGCCAGTACCGATCAGCTCCAGGGGTTTCAGCCCCAGCATTTT
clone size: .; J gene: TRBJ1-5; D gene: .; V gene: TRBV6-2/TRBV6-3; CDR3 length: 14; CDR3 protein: CASSYIQRHQPQHF; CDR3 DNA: TGTGCCAGCAGTTACATCCAGAGGCATCAGCCCCAGCATTTT
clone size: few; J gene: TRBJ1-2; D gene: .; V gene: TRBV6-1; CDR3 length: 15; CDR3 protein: CASSEVASGSNGYTF; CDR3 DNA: TGTGCCAGCAGTGAAGTAGCATCGGGAAGTAATGGCTACACCTTC
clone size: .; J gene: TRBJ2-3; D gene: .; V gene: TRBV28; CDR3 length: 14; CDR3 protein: CASSLNRGPDTQYF; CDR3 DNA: TGTGCCAGCAGTTTAAATAGGGGCCCAGATACGCAGTATTTT
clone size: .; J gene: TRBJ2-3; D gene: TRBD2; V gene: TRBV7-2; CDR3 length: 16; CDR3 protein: CASSTMTSGGSDTQYF; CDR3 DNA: TGTGCCAGCAGCACTATGACTAGCGGGGGGTCAGATACGCAGTATTTT
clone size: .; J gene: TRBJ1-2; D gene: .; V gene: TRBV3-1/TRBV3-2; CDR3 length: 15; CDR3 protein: CASSQEVGGDYGYTF; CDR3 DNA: TGTGCCAGCAGCCAAGAAGTAGGGGGTGACTATGGCTACACCTTC
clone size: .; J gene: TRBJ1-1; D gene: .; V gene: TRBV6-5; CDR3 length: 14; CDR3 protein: CASSFRYVNTEAFF; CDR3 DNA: TGTGCCAGCAGTTTCAGATACGTTAACACTGAAGCTTTCTTT
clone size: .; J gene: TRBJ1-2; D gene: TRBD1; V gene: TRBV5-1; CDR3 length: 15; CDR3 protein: CASSPTQGTGKGYTF; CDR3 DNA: TGCGCCAGCAGCCCAACACAGGGGACAGGGAAGGGCTACACCTTC
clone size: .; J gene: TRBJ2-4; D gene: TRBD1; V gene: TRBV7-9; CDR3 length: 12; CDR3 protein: CASSAPGGIQYF; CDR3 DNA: TGTGCCAGCAGCGCCCCAGGGGGCATTCAGTACTTC
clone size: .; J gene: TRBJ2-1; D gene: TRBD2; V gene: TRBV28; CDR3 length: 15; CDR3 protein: CASSLWSSGGHEQFF; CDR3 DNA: TGTGCCAGCAGTTTATGGTCTAGCGGGGGGCATGAGCAGTTCTTC
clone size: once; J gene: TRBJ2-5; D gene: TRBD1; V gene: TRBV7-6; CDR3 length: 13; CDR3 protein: CASSSGQEETQYF; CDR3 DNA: TGTGCCAGCAGCTCCGGACAGGAAGAGACCCAGTACTTC
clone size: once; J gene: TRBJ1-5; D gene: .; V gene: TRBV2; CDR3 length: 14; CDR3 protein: CASSDSGESQPQHF; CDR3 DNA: TGTGCCAGCAGTGATTCGGGGGAAAGTCAGCCCCAGCATTTT
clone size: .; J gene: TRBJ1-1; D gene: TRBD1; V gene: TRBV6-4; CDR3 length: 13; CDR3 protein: CASSGGQGTEAFF; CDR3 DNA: TGTGCCAGCAGCGGCGGACAGGGCACTGAAGCTTTCTTT
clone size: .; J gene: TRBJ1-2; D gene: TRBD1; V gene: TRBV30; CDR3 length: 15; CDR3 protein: CAWSGGQVVDERYTF; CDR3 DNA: TGTGCCTGGAGTGGGGGACAGGTGGTCGACGAACGCTACACCTTC
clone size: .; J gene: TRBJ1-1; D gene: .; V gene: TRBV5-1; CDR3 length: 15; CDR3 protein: CASSLGEGMNTEAFF; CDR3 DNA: TGCGCCAGCAGCTTGGGGGAGGGAATGAACACTGAAGCTTTCTTT
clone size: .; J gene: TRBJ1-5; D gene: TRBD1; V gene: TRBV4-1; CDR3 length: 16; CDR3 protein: CASSQDFTGGNQPQHF; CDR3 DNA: TGCGCCAGCAGCCAAGACTTCACAGGGGGCAATCAGCCCCAGCATTTT
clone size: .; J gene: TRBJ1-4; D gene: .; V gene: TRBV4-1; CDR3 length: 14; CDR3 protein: CASSQEVSREKLFF; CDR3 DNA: TGCGCCAGCAGCCAAGAGGTGTCCCGGGAAAAACTGTTTTTT
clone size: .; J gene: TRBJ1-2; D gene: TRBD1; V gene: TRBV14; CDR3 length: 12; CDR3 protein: CASSLGQGSYTF; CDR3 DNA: TGTGCCAGCAGCCTAGGACAGGGAAGCTACACCTTC